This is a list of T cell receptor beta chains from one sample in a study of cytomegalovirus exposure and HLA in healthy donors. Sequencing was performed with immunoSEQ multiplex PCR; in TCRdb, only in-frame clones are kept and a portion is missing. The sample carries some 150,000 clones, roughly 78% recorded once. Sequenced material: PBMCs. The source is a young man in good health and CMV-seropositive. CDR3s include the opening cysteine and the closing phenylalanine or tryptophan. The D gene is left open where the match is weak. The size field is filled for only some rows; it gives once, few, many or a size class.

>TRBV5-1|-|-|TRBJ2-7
CASSSGTYEQYF
TGCGCCAGCAGCTCCGGGACCTACGAGCAGTACTTC
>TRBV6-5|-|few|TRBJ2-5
CASSVSTASVETQYF
TGTGCCAGCAGTGTTTCGACGGCTAGCGTAGAGACCCAGTACTTC
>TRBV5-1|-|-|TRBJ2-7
CASSLAAYSYEQYF
TGCGCCAGCAGCTTGGCTGCCTACTCCTACGAGCAGTACTTC
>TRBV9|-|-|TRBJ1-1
CASSRDTYTEAFF
TGTGCCAGCAGCCGGGACACCTACACTGAAGCTTTCTTT
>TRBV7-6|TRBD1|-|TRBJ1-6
CASSLRDRGSPLHF
TGTGCCAGCAGCTTAAGGGACAGGGGTTCACCCCTCCACTTT
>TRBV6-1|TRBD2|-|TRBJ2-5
CASSLTSGQEAQYF
TGTGCCAGCAGTCTCACTAGCGGCCAAGAGGCCCAGTACTTC
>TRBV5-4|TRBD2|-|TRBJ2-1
CASSLGRGGSFNEQFF
TGTGCCAGCAGCTTGGGAAGAGGCGGGAGCTTTAATGAGCAGTTCTTC
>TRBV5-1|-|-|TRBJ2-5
CASSPMGRAETQYF
TGCGCCAGCAGCCCTATGGGCAGGGCGGAGACCCAGTACTTC
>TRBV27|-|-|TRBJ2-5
CASSLRGETQYF
TGTGCCAGCAGTTTACGGGGAGAGACCCAGTACTTC
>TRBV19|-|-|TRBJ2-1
CASSIWSPRDSDEQFF
TGTGCCAGTAGTATCTGGTCCCCGCGGGATAGCGATGAGCAGTTCTTC
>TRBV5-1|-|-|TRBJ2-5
CASSPGTTGETQYF
TGCGCCAGCAGCCCCGGGACAACGGGAGAGACCCAGTACTTC
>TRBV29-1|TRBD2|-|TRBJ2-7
CSVGAGGAYEQYF
TGCAGCGTTGGGGCGGGAGGAGCCTACGAGCAGTACTTC
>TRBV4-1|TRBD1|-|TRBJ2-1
CASSQDPDRGSYNEQFF
TGCGCCAGCAGCCAAGACCCAGACAGGGGCTCCTACAATGAGCAGTTCTTC
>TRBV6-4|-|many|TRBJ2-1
CATSGSGSYNEQFF
TGTGCCACTTCCGGGAGCGGCTCCTACAATGAGCAGTTCTTC
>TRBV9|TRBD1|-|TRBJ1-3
CASSLGEQGRRNTIYF
TGTGCCAGCAGCTTAGGGGAACAGGGGCGACGAAACACCATATATTTT
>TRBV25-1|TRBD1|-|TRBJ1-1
CASGSTGGRNTEAFF
TGTGCCAGCGGTTCGACAGGGGGGAGGAACACTGAAGCTTTCTTT
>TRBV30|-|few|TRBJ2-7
CAWSGGDGSYEQYF
TGTGCCTGGAGTGGGGGGGACGGGTCCTACGAGCAGTACTTC
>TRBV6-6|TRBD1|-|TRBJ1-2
CASSYDRDSYGYTF
TGTGCCAGCAGTTACGACAGGGACTCCTATGGCTACACCTTC
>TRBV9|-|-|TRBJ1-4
CASSEGVLSREKLFF
TGTGCCAGCAGCGAAGGAGTTTTATCGAGGGAAAAACTGTTTTTT
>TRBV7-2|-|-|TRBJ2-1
CASSPRTGRGYNEQFF
TGTGCCAGCAGCCCCAGGACGGGGCGGGGATACAATGAGCAGTTCTTC
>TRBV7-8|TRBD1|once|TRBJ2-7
CASSLRDSYEQYF
TGTGCCAGCAGCCTTCGGGACAGCTACGAGCAGTACTTC
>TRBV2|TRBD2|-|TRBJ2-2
CASSLPGLAGAGTGELFF
TGTGCCAGCAGTCTTCCGGGACTAGCGGGAGCTGGCACCGGGGAGCTGTTTTTT
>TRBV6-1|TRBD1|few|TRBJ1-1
CASSEPGQGRTEAFF
TGTGCCAGCAGTGAACCGGGACAGGGAAGAACTGAAGCTTTCTTT
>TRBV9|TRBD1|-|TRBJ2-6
CASAATGASGANVLTF
TGTGCCAGCGCCGCGACAGGGGCCTCTGGGGCCAACGTCCTGACTTTC
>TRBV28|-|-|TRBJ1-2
CASSYLGRGGYTF
TGTGCCAGCAGCTACCTGGGGCGAGGTGGCTACACCTTC
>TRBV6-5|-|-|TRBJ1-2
CASSPTGNGYTF
TGTGCCAGCAGTCCGACCGGGAATGGCTACACCTTC
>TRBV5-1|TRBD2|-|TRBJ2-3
CASSRLAGWGDTQYF
TGCGCCAGCAGCCGACTAGCGGGGTGGGGAGATACGCAGTATTTT
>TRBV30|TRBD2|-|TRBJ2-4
CAWHRPGLVSIQYF
TGTGCCTGGCACAGACCGGGACTAGTGAGCATTCAGTACTTC
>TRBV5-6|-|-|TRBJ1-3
CASSVRGNGNTIYF
TGTGCCAGCAGTGTCAGGGGAAACGGGAACACCATATATTTT